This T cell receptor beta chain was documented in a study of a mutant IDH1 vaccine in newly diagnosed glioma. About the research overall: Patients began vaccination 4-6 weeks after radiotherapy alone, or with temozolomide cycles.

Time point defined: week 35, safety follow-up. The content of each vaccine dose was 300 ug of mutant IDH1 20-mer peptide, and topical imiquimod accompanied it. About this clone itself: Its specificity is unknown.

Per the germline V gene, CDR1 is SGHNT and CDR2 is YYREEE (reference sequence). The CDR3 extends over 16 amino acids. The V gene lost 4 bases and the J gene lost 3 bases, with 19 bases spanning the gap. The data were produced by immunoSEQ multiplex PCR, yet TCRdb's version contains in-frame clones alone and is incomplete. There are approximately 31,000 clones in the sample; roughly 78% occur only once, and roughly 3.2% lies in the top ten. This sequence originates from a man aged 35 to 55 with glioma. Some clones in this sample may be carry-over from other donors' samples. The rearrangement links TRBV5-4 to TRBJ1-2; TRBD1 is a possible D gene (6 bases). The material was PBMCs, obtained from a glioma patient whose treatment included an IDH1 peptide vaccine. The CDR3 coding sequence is TGTGCCAGCAGCCCTACGGGGAGGTCAGGGGACTATGGCTACACCTTC. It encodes CASSPTGRSGDYGYTF.